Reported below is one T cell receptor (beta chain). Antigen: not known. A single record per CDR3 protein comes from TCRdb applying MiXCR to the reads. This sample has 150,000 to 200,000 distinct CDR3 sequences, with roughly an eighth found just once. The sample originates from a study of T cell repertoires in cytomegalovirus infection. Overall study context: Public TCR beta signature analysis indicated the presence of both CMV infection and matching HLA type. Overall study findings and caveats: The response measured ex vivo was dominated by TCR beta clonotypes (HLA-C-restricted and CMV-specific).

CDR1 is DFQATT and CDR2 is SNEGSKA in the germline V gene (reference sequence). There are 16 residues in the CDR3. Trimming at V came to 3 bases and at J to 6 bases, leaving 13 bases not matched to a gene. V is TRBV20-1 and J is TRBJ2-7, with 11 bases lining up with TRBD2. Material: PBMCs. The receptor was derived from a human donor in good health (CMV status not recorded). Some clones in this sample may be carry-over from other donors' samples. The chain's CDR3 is CSASPLLAGEEGEQYF. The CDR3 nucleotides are TGCAGTGCTAGCCCCCTACTAGCGGGAGAGGAGGGCGAGCAGTACTTC.